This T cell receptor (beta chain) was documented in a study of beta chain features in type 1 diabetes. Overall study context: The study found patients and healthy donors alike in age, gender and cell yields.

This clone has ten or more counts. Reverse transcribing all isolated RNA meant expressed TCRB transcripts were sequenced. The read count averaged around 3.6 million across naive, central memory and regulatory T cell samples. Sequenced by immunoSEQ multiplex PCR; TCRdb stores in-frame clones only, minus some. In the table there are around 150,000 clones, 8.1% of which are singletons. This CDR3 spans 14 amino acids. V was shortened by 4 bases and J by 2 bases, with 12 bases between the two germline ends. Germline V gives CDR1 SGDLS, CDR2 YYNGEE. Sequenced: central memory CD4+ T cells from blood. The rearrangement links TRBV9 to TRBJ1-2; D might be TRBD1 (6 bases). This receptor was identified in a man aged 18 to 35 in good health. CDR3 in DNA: TGTGCCAGCAGCAGACGGGACATCAACTATGGCTACACCTTC. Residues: CASSRRDINYGYTF.